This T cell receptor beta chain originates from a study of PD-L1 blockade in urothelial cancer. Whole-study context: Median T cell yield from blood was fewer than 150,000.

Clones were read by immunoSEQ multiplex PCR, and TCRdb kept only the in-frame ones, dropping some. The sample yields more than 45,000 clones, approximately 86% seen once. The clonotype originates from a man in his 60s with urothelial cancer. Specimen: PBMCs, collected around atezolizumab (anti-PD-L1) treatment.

DNA of the CDR3: TGTGCCAGCAGTTTTACGGACAGGGCCTACGAGCAGTACTTC. It codes for CASSFTDRAYEQYF. This chain joins TRBV28 and TRBJ2-5, with TRBD1 matching 8 bases. The DNA matches TRBJ2-7 better at its end, which makes the J call doubtful. The CDR3 runs to 14 residues. Germline CDR1 and CDR2: MDHEN and SYDVKM.